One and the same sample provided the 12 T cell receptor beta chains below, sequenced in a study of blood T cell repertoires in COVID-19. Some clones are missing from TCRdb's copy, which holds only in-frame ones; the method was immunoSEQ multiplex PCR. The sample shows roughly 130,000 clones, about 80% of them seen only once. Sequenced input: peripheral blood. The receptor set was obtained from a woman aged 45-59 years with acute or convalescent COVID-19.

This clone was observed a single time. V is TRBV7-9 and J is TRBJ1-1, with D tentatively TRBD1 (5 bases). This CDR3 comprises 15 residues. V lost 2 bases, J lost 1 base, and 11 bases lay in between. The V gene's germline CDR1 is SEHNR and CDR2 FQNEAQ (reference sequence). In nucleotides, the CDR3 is TGTGCCAGCAGCTTATTCTGGGGGGAGAACACTGAAGCTTTCTTT. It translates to CASSLFWGENTEAFF.

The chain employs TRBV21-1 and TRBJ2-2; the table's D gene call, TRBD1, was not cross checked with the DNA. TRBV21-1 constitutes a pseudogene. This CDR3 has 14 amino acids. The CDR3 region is CAPHRVTNAGELFF. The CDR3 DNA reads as TGTGCCCCCCACAGGGTAACGAACGCCGGGGAGCTGTTTTTT.

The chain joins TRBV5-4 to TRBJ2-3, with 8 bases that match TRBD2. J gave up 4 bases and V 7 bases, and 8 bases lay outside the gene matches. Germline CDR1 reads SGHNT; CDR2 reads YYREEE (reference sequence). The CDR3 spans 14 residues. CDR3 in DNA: TGTGCCAGCTCGGGGGGGGGCCTGGCAGATACGCAGTATTTT. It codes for CASSGGGLADTQYF.

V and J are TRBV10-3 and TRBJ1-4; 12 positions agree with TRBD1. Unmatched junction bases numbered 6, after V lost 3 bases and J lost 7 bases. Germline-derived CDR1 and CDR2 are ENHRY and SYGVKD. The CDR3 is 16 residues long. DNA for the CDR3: TGTGCCATCAGTGAAGGGACAGGGGGCGCCGGTGAAAAACTGTTTTTT. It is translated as CAISEGTGGAGEKLFF.

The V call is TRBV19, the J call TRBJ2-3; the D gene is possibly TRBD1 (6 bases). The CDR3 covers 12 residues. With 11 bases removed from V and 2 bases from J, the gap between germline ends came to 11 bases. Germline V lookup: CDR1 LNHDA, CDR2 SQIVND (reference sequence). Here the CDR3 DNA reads TGTGCCTCCAGGGACACCACAGATACGCAGTATTTT. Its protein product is CASRDTTDTQYF.

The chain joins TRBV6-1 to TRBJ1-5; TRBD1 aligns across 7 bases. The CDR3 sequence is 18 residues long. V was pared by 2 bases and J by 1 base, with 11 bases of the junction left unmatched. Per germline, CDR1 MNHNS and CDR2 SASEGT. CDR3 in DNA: TGTGCCAGCAGTGAACGCCGCAGGGGGGCAGGAAGCAATCAGCCCCAGCATTTT. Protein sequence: CASSERRRGAGSNQPQHF.

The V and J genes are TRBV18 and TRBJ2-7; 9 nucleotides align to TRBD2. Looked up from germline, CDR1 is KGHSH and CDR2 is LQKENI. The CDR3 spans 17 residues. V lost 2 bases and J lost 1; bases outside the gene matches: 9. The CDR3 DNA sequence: TGTGCCAGCTCACCATCCAGCGGGGGGCCTGGATCCTACGAGCAGTACTTC. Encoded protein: CASSPSSGGPGSYEQYF.

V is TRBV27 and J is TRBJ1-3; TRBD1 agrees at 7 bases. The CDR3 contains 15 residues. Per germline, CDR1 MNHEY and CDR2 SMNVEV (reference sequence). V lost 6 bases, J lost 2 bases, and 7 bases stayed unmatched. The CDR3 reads CASSWTGETGNTIYF. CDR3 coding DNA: TGTGCCAGCAGCTGGACAGGCGAAACTGGAAACACCATATATTTT.

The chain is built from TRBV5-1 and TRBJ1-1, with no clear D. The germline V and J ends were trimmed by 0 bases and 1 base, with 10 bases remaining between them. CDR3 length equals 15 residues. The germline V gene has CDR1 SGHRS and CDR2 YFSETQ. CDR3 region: CASSLVGRPNTEAFF. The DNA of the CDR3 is TGCGCCAGCAGCTTGGTGGGCAGGCCGAACACTGAAGCTTTCTTT.

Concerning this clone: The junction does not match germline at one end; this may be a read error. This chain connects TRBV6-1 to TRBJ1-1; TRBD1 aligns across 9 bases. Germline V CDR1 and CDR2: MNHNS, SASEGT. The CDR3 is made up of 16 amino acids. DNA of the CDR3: TGTGCCAGCAGCGAAGCCTCGGGACAGGGAGGGACTGAAGCTTTCTTT. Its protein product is CASSEASGQGGTEAFF.

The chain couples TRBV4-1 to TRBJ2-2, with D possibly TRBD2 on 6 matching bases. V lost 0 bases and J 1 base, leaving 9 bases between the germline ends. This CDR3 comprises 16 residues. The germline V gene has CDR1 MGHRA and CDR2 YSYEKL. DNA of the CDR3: TGCGCCAGCAGCCAAGAGACGGGGGTGAACACCGGGGAGCTGTTTTTT. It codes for CASSQETGVNTGELFF.

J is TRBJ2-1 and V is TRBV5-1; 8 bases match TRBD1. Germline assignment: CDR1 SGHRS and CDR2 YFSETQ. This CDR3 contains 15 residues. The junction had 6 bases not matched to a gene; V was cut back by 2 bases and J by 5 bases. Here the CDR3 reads CASSFQGARDNEQFF. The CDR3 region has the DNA TGCGCCAGCAGCTTCCAGGGGGCACGGGACAATGAGCAGTTCTTC.